This TCR beta chain was retrieved from a study of T cells after yellow fever vaccination. Turning to the study itself: Fractions of low cell number were prepared using SMART-Seq v4 Ultra Low Input. Study-wide points: Few clonotypes appeared in both CD4 and CD8 compartments. A faster peak, day 5 versus 15, was reached by the weaker secondary response.

Germline CDR1 and CDR2: DFQATT and SNEGSKA (reference sequence). V shed 3 bases and J shed 4 bases, with 9 bases lying between them. The CDR3 is made up of 13 amino acids. The authors made TCR cDNA by 5'RACE template switching, adding a universal primer site and UMIs. TCRdb redid the calling of the 5' RACE reads with MiXCR, one entry per CDR3 protein. The sample has hundreds of thousands of distinct CDR3 sequences; 18% are singletons. There are a few counts of this clonotype. Its cognate antigen is unknown. The sequence was collected from a man between 18 and 35 years old who received the YFV17D yellow fever vaccine. The specimen was PBMCs, collected before the yellow fever booster vaccination. This sequence joins TRBV20-1 and TRBJ2-2; no clear D. The CDR3 region has the DNA TGCAGTGCTAGTTACACCCGCACCGGGGAGCTGTTTTTT. As protein: CSASYTRTGELFF.